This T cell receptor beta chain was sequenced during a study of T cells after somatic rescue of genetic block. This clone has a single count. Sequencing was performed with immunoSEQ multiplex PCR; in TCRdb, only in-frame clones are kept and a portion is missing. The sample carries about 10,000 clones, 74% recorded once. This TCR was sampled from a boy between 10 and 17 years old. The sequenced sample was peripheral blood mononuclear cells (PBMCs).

CDR3 sequence: CASSPSTGPSNTIYF. The CDR3 DNA reads as TGTGCCAGCTCACCGTCCACAGGGCCCTCGAACACCATATATTTT. The rearrangement joins TRBV18 to TRBJ1-3; tentative D call: TRBD1 (6 bases). Trimming left V 3 bases short and J 7 bases short, with 16 bases between. From germline, CDR1 is KGHSH and CDR2 LQKENI. CDR3 length: 15 amino acids.